The sample holds one count of the clone carrying this TCR beta chain. Original analysis: Amplifying reference gene primers gave estimates of nucleated cell counts. Here immunoSEQ multiplex PCR was the method, and the copy in TCRdb shows in-frame clones only, minus some. For V, J and clone size, that table is used; D and trimming come from the DNA. The sample carries roughly 180,000 clones, approximately 77% recorded once. This entry is derived from a study of blood T cell repertoires in COVID-19. In the study overall: Samples came from the United States, Italy and Spain, spanning acute and convalescent COVID-19. In each case, the material was cDNA or gDNA derived from T cells, B-cell-depleted T cells, or PBMCs.

Trimming took 4 bases from V and 5 from J; bases not matched to a gene: 6. Germline V gene sequence: CDR1 LNHDA, CDR2 SQIVND (reference sequence). CDR3 length: 15 residues. The chain carries TRBV19 and TRBJ1-5; 9 bases are a match to TRBD1. Sequencing was performed on peripheral blood. This clonotype originated in a woman older than 75 with active or convalescent COVID-19. Written as DNA, the CDR3 is TGTGCCAGTAGTACCATGGACAGGGGCCATCAGCCCCAGCATTTT. It is translated as CASSTMDRGHQPQHF. Filled out from reference TRBV19 and TRBJ1-5, the complete variable domain reads DGGITQSPKYLFRKEGQNVTLSCEQNLNHDAMYWYRQDPGQGLRLIYYSQIVNDFQKGDIAEGYSVSREKKESFPLTVTSAQKNPTAFYLCASSTMDRGHQPQHFGDGTRLSIL.